The 23 T cell receptor beta chains given below trace back to one sample, sequenced in a study of blood T cell repertoires in COVID-19. The data were produced by immunoSEQ multiplex PCR, yet TCRdb's version contains in-frame clones alone and is incomplete. Of a few hundred thousand clones in the sample, 70% to 90% were seen once. The sample comprised PBMCs or T cells enriched from blood (not recorded which). These receptors were collected from a woman between 50 and 59 years old who had been exposed to COVID-19.

J is TRBJ2-1 and V is TRBV4-3, with 7 bases aligning to TRBD1. Per the germline V gene, CDR1 is LGHNA and CDR2 is YSLEER. V shed 4 bases and J 0 bases; nucleotides not matched to a gene: 6. The CDR3 consists of 16 residues. DNA of the CDR3: TGCGCCAGCAGCCGAGGGACAGCTAACTCCTACAATGAGCAGTTCTTC. Translated, it gives CASSRGTANSYNEQFF.

This sequence joins TRBV6-6 and TRBJ2-2; 10 bases line up with TRBD2. CDR1 is MNHNY and CDR2 is SVGAGI in the germline V gene (reference sequence). The CDR3 has 15 residues. With 7 bases clipped from V and 7 bases from J, the junction kept 9 bases outside the gene matches. The CDR3 sequence is CASKPSGGPGGELFF. The CDR3 DNA reads as TGTGCCAGCAAACCTAGCGGGGGTCCGGGCGGGGAGCTGTTTTTT.

This clone was detected only once. The rearrangement links TRBV6-5 to TRBJ1-5, with 12 bases identical to TRBD1. The CDR3 length is 15 residues. Trimming at V came to 6 bases and at J to 7 bases, leaving 7 bases not matched to a gene. Germline V gene lookup returns CDR1 MNHEY and CDR2 SVGAGI. CDR3 in amino acids: CASRPGQGAGQPQHF. In nucleotides, the CDR3 is TGTGCCAGCAGGCCGGGACAGGGGGCAGGACAGCCCCAGCATTTT.

The chain uses TRBV5-4 and TRBJ1-6; D may be TRBD1 (5 bases). V was pared by 2 bases and J by 7 bases, with 10 bases between. Germline values: CDR1 SGHNT, CDR2 YYREEE (reference sequence). The CDR3 covers 14 residues. The CDR3 sequence: CASSFYRLNSPLHF. CDR3 DNA sequence: TGTGCCAGCAGCTTTTACAGGTTAAATTCACCCCTCCACTTT. Full variable domain (outside the CDR3, taken from reference TRBV5-4 and TRBJ1-6): ETGVTQSPTHLIKTRGQQVTLRCSSQSGHNTVSWYQQALGQGPQFIFQYYREEENGRGNFPPRFSGLQFPNYSSELNVNALELDDSALYLCASSFYRLNSPLHFGNGTRLTVT.

The genes are TRBV18 and TRBJ2-2; 7 nucleotides match TRBD1. This CDR3 region has 17 residues. The V and J ends lost 1 base and 6 bases, in that order; junction bases with no gene match: 11. Germline CDR1 is KGHSH and CDR2 is LQKENI. CDR3 coding DNA: TGTGCCAGCTCACCACAGACAGGGACAGTTCTTTCCGGGGAGCTGTTTTTT. Translation: CASSPQTGTVLSGELFF.

With respect to this clone: Other DNA variants within this sample encode the same CDR3. The chain recombines TRBV4-1 with TRBJ1-6; D not certain. Germline CDR1 and CDR2: MGHRA and YSYEKL. The CDR3 runs to 13 residues. The V end lost 3 bases, the J end lost 5 bases, and 5 bases lay between the germline ends. CDR3 bases: TGCGCCAGCAGCCACGGAGATAATTCACCCCTCCACTTT. Residues: CASSHGDNSPLHF.

V is TRBV7-5 and J is TRBJ1-4. TRBV7-5 is a pseudogene segment. The CDR3 extends over 14 amino acids. The CDR3 DNA reads as TGTGTCAGAAGCTTAGAAGGGGAGGCGGAAAAACTGTTTTTT. The encoded protein is CVRSLEGEAEKLFF.

V gene TRBV6-5 combines with J gene TRBJ2-7; D might be TRBD2 (6 bases). V was trimmed by 4 bases and J by 6 bases, leaving 16 bases between them. This CDR3 is built from 14 residues. Germline lookup yields CDR1 MNHEY and CDR2 SVGAGI. The CDR3 here is CASSSGVLEGEQYF. The CDR3 DNA reads as TGTGCCAGCAGTTCGGGGGTTTTGGAAGGCGAGCAGTACTTC.

The V gene is TRBV18, the J gene TRBJ2-3; 8 positions agree with TRBD2. Germline values: CDR1 KGHSH, CDR2 LQKENI. V lost 6 bases to trimming and J lost 2 bases; unmatched junction nucleotides: 4. The CDR3 consists of 14 residues. The CDR3 DNA sequence: TGTGCCAGCTCCCCGGGAGGGTTCACAGATACGCAGTATTTT. Residues: CASSPGGFTDTQYF.

The chain carries TRBV7-2 and TRBJ2-7, with 7 nucleotides matching TRBD2. Germline assignment: CDR1 SGHTA and CDR2 FQGNSA. Germline trimming cut 1 base from V and 0 bases from J; bases unmatched to any gene: 6. The CDR3 has 16 amino acids. Here the CDR3 reads CASSLGGGFSSYEQYF. For the CDR3, the DNA is TGTGCCAGCAGCTTAGGGGGGGGTTTTAGCTCCTACGAGCAGTACTTC.

This rearrangement joins TRBV24-1 to TRBJ2-1; TRBD1 is a possible D gene (6 bases). V lost 6 bases to trimming and J lost 4 bases, with 15 bases between them. The CDR3 runs 15 residues. CDR1 is KGHDR and CDR2 is SFDVKD in the germline V gene. In nucleotides, the CDR3 is TGTGCCACCAGTAGGGGGTTTGAAGGGTACAATGAGCAGTTCTTC. The encoded protein is CATSRGFEGYNEQFF.

The V gene is TRBV5-6, the J gene TRBJ1-1; D may be TRBD1 (6 bases). Trimming left V 2 bases short and J 4 bases short, with 15 bases between. CDR3 length equals 15 residues. Per germline, CDR1 SGHDT and CDR2 YYEEEE. The CDR3 DNA is TGTGCCAGCAGCTTAGAAGGCAGGGGCGCCACTGAAGCTTTCTTT. It codes for CASSLEGRGATEAFF.

J is TRBJ1-2 and V is TRBV29-1; D is uncertain. CDR3 length: 11 amino acids. Per germline, CDR1 SQVTM and CDR2 ANQGSEA. Trimming shortened V by 7 bases and J by 8 bases, and 14 bases separated the two germline ends. The CDR3 nucleotides are TGCAGCGCCCGACGGGGTCAGGGCTACACCTTC. It codes for CSARRGQGYTF.

Only a few counts were recorded for this clone. This chain connects TRBV27 to TRBJ2-1; TRBD1 matches 11 bases. Germline loops: CDR1 MNHEY, CDR2 SMNVEV (reference sequence). The ends lost 5 bases at V and 9 bases at J; junction bases unmatched: 6. The CDR3 contains 14 residues. CDR3 nucleotides: TGTGCCAGCAGTCCCCGGACAGGGGGCGGTGAGCAGTTCTTC. Protein: CASSPRTGGGEQFF.

This clone was seen a handful of times. The chain links TRBV10-3 to TRBJ2-3; D remains unclear. Germline values: CDR1 ENHRY, CDR2 SYGVKD. The CDR3 is 12 amino acids. The V end was cut by 11 bases, the J end by 0 bases, with 9 bases between. The CDR3 DNA reads as TGTGCCTCCAGATCGAGCACAGATACGCAGTATTTT. It encodes CASRSSTDTQYF.

The V and J genes are TRBV14 and TRBJ1-2, with D perhaps TRBD1 (5 bases). This CDR3 is 16 amino acids long. The germline V gene encodes CDR1 SGHDN and CDR2 FVKESK. V lost 0 bases to trimming and J lost 1 base, with 12 bases between them. The CDR3 region is CASSQEDSFFNYGYTF. Here the CDR3 DNA reads TGTGCCAGCAGCCAAGAAGACAGTTTTTTTAACTATGGCTACACCTTC.

The gene calls are TRBV29-1 and TRBJ2-6; tentative D call: TRBD2 (5 bases). This CDR3 has 13 residues. Deletions cut 5 bases from V and 4 bases from J, with 9 bases between. CDR1 is SQVTM and CDR2 is ANQGSEA in the germline V gene. CDR3 sequence reads: CSVRGEGANVLTF. CDR3 coding DNA: TGCAGCGTTCGGGGTGAAGGGGCCAACGTCCTGACTTTC. Variable domain in full (rest from reference TRBV29-1 and TRBJ2-6): SAVISQKPSRDICQRGTSLTIQCQVDSQVTMMFWYRQQPGQSLTLIATANQGSEATYESGFVIDKFPISRPNLTFSTLTVSNMSPEDSSIYLCSVRGEGANVLTFGAGSRLTVL.

The chain uses TRBV9 and TRBJ2-2; 13 nucleotides line up with TRBD2. After removal of 0 bases from V and 3 bases from J, the junction contained 2 bases not matched to a gene. The V gene's germline CDR1 is SGDLS and CDR2 YYNGEE. The CDR3 has 17 amino acids. The DNA of the CDR3 is TGTGCCAGCAGCGTAGTAGGACTAGCGGGGGACACCGGGGAGCTGTTTTTT. It encodes CASSVVGLAGDTGELFF. The full variable domain, completed using reference TRBV9 and TRBJ2-2, is DSGVTQTPKHLITATGQRVTLRCSPRSGDLSVYWYQQSLDQGLQFLIQYYNGEERAKGNILERFSAQQFPDLHSELNLSSLELGDSALYFCASSVVGLAGDTGELFFGEGSRLTVL.

About this clone: This specimen includes other DNA sequences encoding the same CDR3. The chain combines TRBV7-2 with TRBJ2-7; D might be TRBD1 (5 bases). Per germline, CDR1 SGHTA and CDR2 FQGNSA. The CDR3 contains 14 residues. V was trimmed by 5 bases and J by 3 bases, leaving 14 bases between them. CDR3 region: CASSPWTSGYEQYF. The CDR3 coding sequence is TGTGCCAGCAGCCCCTGGACAAGTGGCTACGAGCAGTACTTC.

V and J are TRBV7-3 and TRBJ1-1; the D gene is possibly TRBD1 (5 bases). Deletions cut 5 bases from V and 5 bases from J, with 12 bases between. CDR3 length equals 13 residues. The germline V gene encodes CDR1 SGHTA and CDR2 FQGTGA. CDR3 region: CASSEYQGTEAFF. CDR3 DNA: TGTGCCAGCAGCGAATACCAGGGTACTGAAGCTTTCTTT.

The chain joins TRBV5-1 to TRBJ1-3, with TRBD1 as a possible D gene (5 bases). Germline CDR1 and CDR2: SGHRS and YFSETQ. The CDR3 is 13 residues long. Trimming shortened V by 4 bases and J by 4 bases, and 9 bases separated the two germline ends. The DNA of the CDR3 is TGCGCCAGCAGCCTCGCAGGGGGAAACACCATATATTTT. It specifies CASSLAGGNTIYF. Based on the CDR3 plus reference TRBV5-1 and TRBJ1-3, the full variable domain is KAGVTQTPRYLIKTRGQQVTLSCSPISGHRSVSWYQQTPGQGLQFLFEYFSETQRNKGNFPGRFSGRQFSNSRSEMNVSTLELGDSALYLCASSLAGGNTIYFGEGSWLTVV.

The chain links TRBV15 to TRBJ1-2; D is perhaps TRBD1 (5 bases). The CDR3 length is 16 residues. Trimming pared 7 bases from V and 4 bases from J, leaving 22 bases between. Germline V gene sequence: CDR1 LNHNV, CDR2 YYDKDF (reference sequence). CDR3 loop: CATIQSTGAPGYGYTF. CDR3 bases: TGTGCCACCATCCAGAGTACAGGAGCTCCTGGCTATGGCTACACCTTC.

This clone came up once. The rearrangement uses TRBV5-3 and TRBJ2-5; 7 nucleotides align to TRBD1. TRBV5-3 is marked as an open reading frame, function uncertain. This CDR3 is built from 17 residues. The V and J ends lost 5 bases and 2 bases, in that order; junction bases with no gene match: 15. The CDR3 sequence: CARSIGAQGDPQETQYF. The CDR3 nucleotides are TGTGCCAGAAGTATTGGGGCCCAGGGGGATCCGCAAGAGACCCAGTACTTC.